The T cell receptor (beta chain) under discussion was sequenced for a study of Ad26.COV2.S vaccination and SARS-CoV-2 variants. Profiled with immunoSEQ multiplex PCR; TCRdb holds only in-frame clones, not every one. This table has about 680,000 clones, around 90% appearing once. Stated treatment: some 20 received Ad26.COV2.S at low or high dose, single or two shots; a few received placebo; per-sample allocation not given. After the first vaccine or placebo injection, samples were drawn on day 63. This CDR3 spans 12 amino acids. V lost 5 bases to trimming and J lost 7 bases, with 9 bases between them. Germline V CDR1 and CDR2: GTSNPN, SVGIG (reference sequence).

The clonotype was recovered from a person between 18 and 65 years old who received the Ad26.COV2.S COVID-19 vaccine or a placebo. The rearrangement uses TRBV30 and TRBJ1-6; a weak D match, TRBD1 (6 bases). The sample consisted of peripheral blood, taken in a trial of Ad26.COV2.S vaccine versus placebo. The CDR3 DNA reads TGTGCCTGGCGTCAGGGGAATTCACCCCTCCACTTT. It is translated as CAWRQGNSPLHF.